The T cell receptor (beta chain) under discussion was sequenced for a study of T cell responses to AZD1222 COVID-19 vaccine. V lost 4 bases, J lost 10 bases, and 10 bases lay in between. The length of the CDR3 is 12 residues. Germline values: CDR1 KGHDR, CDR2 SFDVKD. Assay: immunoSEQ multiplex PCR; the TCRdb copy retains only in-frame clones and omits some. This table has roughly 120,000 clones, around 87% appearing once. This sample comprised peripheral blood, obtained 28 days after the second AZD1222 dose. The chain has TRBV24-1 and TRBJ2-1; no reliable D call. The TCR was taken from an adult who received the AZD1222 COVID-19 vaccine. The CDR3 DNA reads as TGTGCCACCAGTGACCGAGGACCCGAGCAGTTCTTC. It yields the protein CATSDRGPEQFF.